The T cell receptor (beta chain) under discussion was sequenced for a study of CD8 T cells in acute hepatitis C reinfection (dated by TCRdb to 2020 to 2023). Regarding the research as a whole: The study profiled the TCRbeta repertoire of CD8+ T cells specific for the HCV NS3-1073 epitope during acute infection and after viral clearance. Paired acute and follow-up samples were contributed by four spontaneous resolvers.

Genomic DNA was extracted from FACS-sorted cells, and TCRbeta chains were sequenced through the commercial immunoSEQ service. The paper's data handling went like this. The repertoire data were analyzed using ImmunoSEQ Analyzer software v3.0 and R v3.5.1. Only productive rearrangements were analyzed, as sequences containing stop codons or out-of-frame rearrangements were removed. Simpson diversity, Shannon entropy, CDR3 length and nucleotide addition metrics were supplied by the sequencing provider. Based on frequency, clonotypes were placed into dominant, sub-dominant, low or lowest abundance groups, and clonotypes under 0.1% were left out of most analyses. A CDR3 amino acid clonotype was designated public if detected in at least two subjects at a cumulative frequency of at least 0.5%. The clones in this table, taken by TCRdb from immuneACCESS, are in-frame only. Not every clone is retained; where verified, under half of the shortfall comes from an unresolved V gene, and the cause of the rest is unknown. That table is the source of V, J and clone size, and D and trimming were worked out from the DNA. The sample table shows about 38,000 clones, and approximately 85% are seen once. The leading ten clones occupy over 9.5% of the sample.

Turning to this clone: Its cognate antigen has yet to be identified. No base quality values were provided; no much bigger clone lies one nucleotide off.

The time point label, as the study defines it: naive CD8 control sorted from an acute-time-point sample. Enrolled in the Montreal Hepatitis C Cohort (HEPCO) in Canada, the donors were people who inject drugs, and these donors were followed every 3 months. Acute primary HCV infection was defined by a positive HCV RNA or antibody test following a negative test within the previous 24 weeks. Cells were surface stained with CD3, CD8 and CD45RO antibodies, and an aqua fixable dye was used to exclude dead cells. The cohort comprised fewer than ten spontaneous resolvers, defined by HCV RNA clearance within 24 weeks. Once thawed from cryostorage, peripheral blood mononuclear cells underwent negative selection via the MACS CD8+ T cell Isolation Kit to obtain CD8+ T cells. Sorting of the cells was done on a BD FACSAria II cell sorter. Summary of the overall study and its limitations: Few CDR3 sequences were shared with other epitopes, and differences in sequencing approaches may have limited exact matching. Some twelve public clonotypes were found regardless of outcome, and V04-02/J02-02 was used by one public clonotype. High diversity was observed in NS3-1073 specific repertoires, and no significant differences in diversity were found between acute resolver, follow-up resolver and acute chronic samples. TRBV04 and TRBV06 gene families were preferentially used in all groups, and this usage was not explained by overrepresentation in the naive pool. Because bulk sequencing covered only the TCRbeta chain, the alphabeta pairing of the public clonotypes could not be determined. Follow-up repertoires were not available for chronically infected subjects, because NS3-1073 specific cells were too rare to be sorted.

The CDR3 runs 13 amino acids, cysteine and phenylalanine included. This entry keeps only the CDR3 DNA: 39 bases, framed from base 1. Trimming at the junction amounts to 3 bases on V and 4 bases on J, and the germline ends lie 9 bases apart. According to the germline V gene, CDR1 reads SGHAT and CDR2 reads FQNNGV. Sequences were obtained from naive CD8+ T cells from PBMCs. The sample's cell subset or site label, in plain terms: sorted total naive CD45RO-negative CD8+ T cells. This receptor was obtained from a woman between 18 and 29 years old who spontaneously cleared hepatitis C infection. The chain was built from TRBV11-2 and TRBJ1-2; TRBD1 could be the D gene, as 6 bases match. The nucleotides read TGTGCCAGCAGCTTGGGACATAGCTATGGCTACACCTTC. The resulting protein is CASSLGHSYGYTF.